This TCR beta chain comes out of a study of shared clonotypes between healthy human individuals. About the research overall: The donors, a couple of women and a few men, were aged 18 to 49.

The CDR3 consists of 19 residues. J lost 3 bases, V lost 4 bases, and 16 bases had no gene match. Germline CDR1 LNHDA, CDR2 SQIVND (reference sequence). Only in-frame clones appear in the TCRdb table, and some are missing; sequencing was by immunoSEQ multiplex PCR. Among 1 million to 1.2 million clones listed, 60% to 85% were seen once. Broader study findings: Some naive CD4 clonotypes, 4.5% to 5.5%, turned up in common across a few donors. The donor pool, a small one, limited the genetic and exposure-history diversity represented. It was only blood that was sampled, and tissue repertoires likely differ.

This clone occurred once. Its target is not known. The clonotype was recovered from a man between 18 and 29 years old in good health. Some clones in this sample may be carry-over from other donors' samples. The genes are TRBV19 and TRBJ1-5; 9 bases line up with TRBD1. Sequenced: memory CD4+ T cells from PBMCs. The subset here: CD45RA-negative fraction. CDR3 protein: CASSTEFSRQGGNNQPQHF. CDR3 DNA: TGTGCCAGTAGTACTGAATTTTCGAGACAGGGGGGGAACAATCAGCCCCAGCATTTT.